These T cell receptor beta chains were read from a single sample in a study of T cell changes during pregnancy in multiple sclerosis. The method was immunoSEQ multiplex PCR; TCRdb's version includes in-frame clones alone and lacks a portion of them. Here the sample spans about 75,000 clones, approximately 93% being singletons. Source: CD4+ T cells from peripheral blood mononuclear cells, taken after pregnancy. Receptor source: a female donor with multiple sclerosis, enrolled in a pregnancy study. The CDR3 runs from the conserved cysteine through the conserved F or W. Fields, in order: J gene, V gene, clone size, D gene, CDR3 DNA, CDR3 protein. A D gene is named only where the DNA matches it firmly. Size is stated for part of the rows, as once, few or many counts, or as a class when the clone is expanded.

>TRBJ2-1|TRBV2|-|TRBD1
TGTGCCAGCAGAGGGGGCGTAGGGCAGTTCTTC
CASRGGVGQFF
>TRBJ1-2|TRBV5-1|-|TRBD1
TGCGCCAGCAGCCCCGGGACAGGGGCGGATGGCTACACCTTC
CASSPGTGADGYTF
>TRBJ1-5|TRBV9|once|TRBD1
TGTGCCAGCAGTGCAGGGGGCGGAAGTCAGCCCCAGCATTTT
CASSAGGGSQPQHF
>TRBJ2-7|TRBV13|-|TRBD1
TGTGCCAGCAGCCTAGATGGGACAGGAGTCTACGAGCAGTACTTC
CASSLDGTGVYEQYF
>TRBJ1-5|TRBV19|-|-
TGTGCCAGTAGTATAGTTGGGAGGGCCAGCAATCAGCCCCAGCATTTT
CASSIVGRASNQPQHF
>TRBJ2-7|TRBV19|-|-
TGTGCCAGTAGTATAGGAGCGGGACATAGCGCCGAGCAGTACTTC
CASSIGAGHSAEQYF
>TRBJ1-1|TRBV7-2|-|TRBD1
TGTGCCAGCAGCCCACGGTGGACAGGGGGGGGAACTGAAGCTTTCTTT
CASSPRWTGGGTEAFF
>TRBJ1-1|TRBV28|-|-
TGTGCCAGCAGTTTAGCGGGGACTACGGCTTTCTTT
CASSLAGTTAFF
>TRBJ2-7|TRBV7-9|-|TRBD1
TGTGCCAGCAGCGCGGACAGGATTTACGAGCAGTACTTC
CASSADRIYEQYF
>TRBJ1-2|TRBV7-6|once|TRBD1
TGTGCCAGCAGCCCGGGACAGGGGGAACTCTATGGCTACACCTTC
CASSPGQGELYGYTF
>TRBJ2-3|TRBV9|-|TRBD2
TGTGCCAGCAGCGTAGAAGCTAGCGGGAGGGTAGGGCAGTATTTT
CASSVEASGRVGQYF
>TRBJ2-3|TRBV5-4|once|TRBD2
TGTGCCAGCAGCTTCCGGGGGGAAGATACGCAGTATTTT
CASSFRGEDTQYF
>TRBJ1-2|TRBV19|-|-
TGTGCCAGTTTTAACAGGGATCACTATGGCTACACCTTC
CASFNRDHYGYTF
>TRBJ1-3|TRBV2|-|-
TGTGCCAAAGCTCCATCTCTCTCTGGAAACACCATATATTTT
CAKAPSLSGNTIYF
>TRBJ2-5|TRBV28|-|-
TGTGCCAGCAAAGTAGCGGATCAAGAGACCCAGTACTTC
CASKVADQETQYF
>TRBJ1-2|TRBV27|-|TRBD1
TGTGCCAGCAGTTCGTACTCAGGGGGCTATGGCTACACCTTC
CASSSYSGGYGYTF
>TRBJ1-2|TRBV7-2|-|TRBD1
TGTGCCAGCAGCCCGACAGGGGGCGCAGGTGGCTACACCTTC
CASSPTGGAGGYTF